The sequence of this T cell receptor (beta chain) was determined in a study of Graves' ophthalmopathy and Graves' hyperthyroidism. Amplification from RNA transcripts yielded the TCR beta CDR3 regions. HTBI primers were used in a first-round RT-PCR, which preceded a second-round multiplex PCR. TCRdb analysed the multiplex PCR reads with MiXCR anew, one entry per CDR3 protein. The table lists some 250,000 distinct CDR3 sequences, 45% of them singletons. From germline, CDR1 is SEHNR and CDR2 FQNEAQ (reference sequence). The CDR3 has 14 amino acids. Trimming shortened V by 1 base and J by 5 bases, and 11 bases separated the two germline ends.

V and J are TRBV7-9 and TRBJ2-5; D remains unclear. The specimen was peripheral blood. The receptor comes from an adult man with Graves' ophthalmopathy. Written as DNA, the CDR3 is TGTGCCAGCAGCTTAGTGGAGCACGTGGAGACCCAGTACTTC. It encodes CASSLVEHVETQYF.